This T cell receptor beta chain was found in a study of spatial heterogeneity in lung cancer. Noted time point: sample taken at primary tumor resection. Whole RNA came from tumor, nontumor lung or frozen PBMC and was sequenced without being sorted. Study-wide results and limits: Alpha chains reached an estimated coverage of roughly 7.1% of tumor T cells, and beta chains about 14%. Counts of expanded alpha and beta TCRs within tumors tracked the tumor nonsynonymous mutation count.

The germline V gene has CDR1 MNHEY and CDR2 SVGEGT. With 6 bases removed from V and 2 bases from J, the gap between germline ends came to 10 bases. The CDR3 has 13 amino acids. TCRdb called the 5' RACE reads again in MiXCR, with one record for every CDR3 protein. The sample lists around 12,000 distinct CDR3 sequences, roughly 7.2% occurring once. Judged by abundance, this clonotype is medium-sized (0.01 to 0.1%). Its antigen is not identified. The sample in question was lung tumor tissue, obtained at surgery. This TCR was recovered from a female donor with early-stage non-small cell lung cancer. The chain joins TRBV6-2 or TRBV6-3 to TRBJ1-1; D is possibly TRBD1 (6 bases). The CDR3 protein is CASRGTSNTEAFF. CDR3 sequence (DNA): TGTGCCAGCAGGGGGACAAGCAACACTGAAGCTTTCTTT.